The T cell receptor beta chain described here comes from a study of CD8 T cells in ankylosing spondylitis (dated by TCRdb to 2016 to 2017). With respect to the entire study: T cell receptor beta repertoires were profiled in healthy donors and ankylosing spondylitis patients so that disease-linked TCR variants could be found. Peripheral blood samples were taken, and synovial fluid was additionally collected from ankylosing spondylitis patients. In total, the full study cohort was made up of some 110 healthy donors and 20 to 25 ankylosing spondylitis patients. Paper-wide results and their limitations: Some motif variants were previously reported in synovial fluid and blood of reactive arthritis patients, suggesting common disease-initiation mechanisms. The disease-linked clones had a CD8+ phenotype and were found at relatively low frequencies in peripheral blood. The disease-linked clones were reported as significantly enriched in matched synovial fluid samples from ankylosing spondylitis patients. Blood from ankylosing spondylitis patients appeared to be characterized by a TCR beta motif composed of several highly homologous amino acid variants.

The CDR3, cysteine through phenylalanine, is 14 amino acids long. The CDR3 DNA has 42 bases and is translated from base 1. V loses 3 bases of germline sequence and J loses 0 bases, and the interval between the two ends is 8 bases. Taken from the germline V gene, the CDR1 and CDR2 loops are SNHLY and FYNNEI. Details on this clonotype: Its binding antigen is unknown. Base qualities are not recorded, but no much larger clone differs from it by a single base.

Sequencing used an Illumina HiSeq 2500. Quantitative 5'-RACE with molecular barcodes was the method used to prepare the TCR beta libraries. The authors processed their data as follows. Disease-linked TCR variants were identified with a new computational method built on a probabilistic model of VDJ rearrangement. TCRdb took the public reads, trimmed them with fastp at Q25, ran MiXCR for clone calling and kept in-frame beta chains. One record per CDR3 amino acid sequence lists the most common genes and DNA. The V and J calls and clone size come from TCRdb's table, not from the authors' own analysis. Within this sample are 240,000 or so distinct CDR3 sequences, with roughly 8.6% of them counted one time only. Of the sample, approximately 6.2% is held by the ten largest clones.

The rearranged segments are TRBV2 and TRBJ1-1; the D gene lacks a confident call. The sequencing sample was made of blood, either unsorted or a sorted T cell fraction (not recorded which). This TCR was sampled from a male donor with ankylosing spondylitis or in good health (not recorded which). The CDR3 protein sequence reads: CASSDGPMNTEAFF. The sequenced DNA is TGTGCCAGCAGTGATGGTCCGATGAACACTGAAGCTTTCTTT.